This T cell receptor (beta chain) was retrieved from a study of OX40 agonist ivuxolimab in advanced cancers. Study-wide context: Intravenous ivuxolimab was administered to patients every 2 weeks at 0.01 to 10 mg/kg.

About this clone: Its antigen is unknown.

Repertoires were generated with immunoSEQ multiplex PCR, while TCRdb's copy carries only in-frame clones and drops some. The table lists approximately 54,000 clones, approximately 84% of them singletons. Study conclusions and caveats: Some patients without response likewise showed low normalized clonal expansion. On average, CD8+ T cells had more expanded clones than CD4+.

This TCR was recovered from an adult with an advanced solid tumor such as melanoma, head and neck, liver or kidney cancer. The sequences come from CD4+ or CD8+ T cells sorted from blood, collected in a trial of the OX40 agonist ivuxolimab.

The CDR3 here is CASSPRQGQDGYTF. The CDR3 DNA reads TGTGCCAGCAGTCCTCGACAGGGCCAGGATGGCTACACCTTC. The chain recombines TRBV7-2 with TRBJ1-2, with 7 bases identical to TRBD1. V shed 6 bases and J 6 bases; nucleotides not matched to a gene: 10. The V gene's germline CDR1 is SGHTA and CDR2 FQGNSA. The CDR3 consists of 14 residues.